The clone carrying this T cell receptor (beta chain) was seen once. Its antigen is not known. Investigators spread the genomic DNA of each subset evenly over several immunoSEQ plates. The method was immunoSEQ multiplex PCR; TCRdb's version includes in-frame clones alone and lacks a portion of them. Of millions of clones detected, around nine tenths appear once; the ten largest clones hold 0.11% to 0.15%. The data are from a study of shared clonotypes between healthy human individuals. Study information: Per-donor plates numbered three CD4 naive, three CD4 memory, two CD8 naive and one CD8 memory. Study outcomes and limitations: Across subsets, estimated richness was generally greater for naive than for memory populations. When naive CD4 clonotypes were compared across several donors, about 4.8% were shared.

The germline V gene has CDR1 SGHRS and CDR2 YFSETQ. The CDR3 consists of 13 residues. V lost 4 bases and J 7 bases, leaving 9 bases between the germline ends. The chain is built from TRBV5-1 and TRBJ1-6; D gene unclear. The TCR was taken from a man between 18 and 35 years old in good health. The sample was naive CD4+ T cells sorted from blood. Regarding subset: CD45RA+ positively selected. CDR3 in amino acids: CASSVARNSPLHF. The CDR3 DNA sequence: TGCGCCAGCAGCGTCGCACGGAATTCACCCCTCCACTTT.